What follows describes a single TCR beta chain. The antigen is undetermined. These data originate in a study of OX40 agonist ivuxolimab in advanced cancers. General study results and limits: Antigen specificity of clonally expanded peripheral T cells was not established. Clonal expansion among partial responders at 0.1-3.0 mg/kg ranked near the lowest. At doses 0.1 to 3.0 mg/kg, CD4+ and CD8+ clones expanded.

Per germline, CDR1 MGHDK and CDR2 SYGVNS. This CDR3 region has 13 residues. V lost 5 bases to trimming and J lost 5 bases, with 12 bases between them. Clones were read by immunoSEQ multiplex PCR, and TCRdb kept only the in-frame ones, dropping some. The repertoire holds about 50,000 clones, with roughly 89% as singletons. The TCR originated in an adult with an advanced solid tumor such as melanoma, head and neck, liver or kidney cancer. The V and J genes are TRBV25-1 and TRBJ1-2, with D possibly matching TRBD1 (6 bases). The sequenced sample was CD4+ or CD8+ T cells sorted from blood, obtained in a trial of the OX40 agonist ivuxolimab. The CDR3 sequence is CASSLGGAYGYTF. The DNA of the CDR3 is TGTGCCAGCAGTCTGGGGGGGGCTTATGGCTACACCTTC.